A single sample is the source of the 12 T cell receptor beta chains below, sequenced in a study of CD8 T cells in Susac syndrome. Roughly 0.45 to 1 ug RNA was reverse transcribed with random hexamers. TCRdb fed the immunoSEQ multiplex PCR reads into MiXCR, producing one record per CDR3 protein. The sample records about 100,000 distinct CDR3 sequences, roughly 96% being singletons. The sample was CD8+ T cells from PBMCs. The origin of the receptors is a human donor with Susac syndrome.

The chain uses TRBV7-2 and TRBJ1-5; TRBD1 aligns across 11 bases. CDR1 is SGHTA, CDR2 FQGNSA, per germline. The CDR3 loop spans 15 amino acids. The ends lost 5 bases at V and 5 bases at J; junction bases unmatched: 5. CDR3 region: CASSPRTGGHQPQHF. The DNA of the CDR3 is TGTGCCAGCAGCCCGCGGACAGGGGGCCATCAGCCCCAGCATTTT. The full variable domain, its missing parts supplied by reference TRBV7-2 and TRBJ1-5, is GAGVSQSPSNKVTEKGKDVELRCDPISGHTALYWYRQSLGQGLEFLIYFQGNSAPDKSGLPSDRFSAERTGGSVSTLTIQRTQQEDSAVYLCASSPRTGGHQPQHFGDGTRLSIL.

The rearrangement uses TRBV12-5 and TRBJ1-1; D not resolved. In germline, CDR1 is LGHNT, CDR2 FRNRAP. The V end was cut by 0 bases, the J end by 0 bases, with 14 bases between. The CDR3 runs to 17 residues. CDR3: CASGLVRVGRMNTEAFF. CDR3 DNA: TGTGCTAGTGGTTTGGTCCGGGTTGGGAGGATGAACACTGAAGCTTTCTTT.

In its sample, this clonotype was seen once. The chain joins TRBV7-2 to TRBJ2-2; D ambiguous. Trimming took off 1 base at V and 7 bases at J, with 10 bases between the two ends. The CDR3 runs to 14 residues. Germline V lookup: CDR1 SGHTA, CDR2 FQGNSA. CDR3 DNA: TGTGCCAGCAGCTTAGGCCCTCAGGACGGGGAGCTGTTTTTT. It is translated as CASSLGPQDGELFF.

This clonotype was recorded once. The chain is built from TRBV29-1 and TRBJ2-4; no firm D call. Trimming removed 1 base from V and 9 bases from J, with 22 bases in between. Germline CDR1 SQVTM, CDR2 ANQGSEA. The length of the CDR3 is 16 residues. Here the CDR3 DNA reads TGCAGCGTTGAAGGGCGTCCGTTTGGGCCTCCCGGCATTCAGTACTTC. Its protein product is CSVEGRPFGPPGIQYF.

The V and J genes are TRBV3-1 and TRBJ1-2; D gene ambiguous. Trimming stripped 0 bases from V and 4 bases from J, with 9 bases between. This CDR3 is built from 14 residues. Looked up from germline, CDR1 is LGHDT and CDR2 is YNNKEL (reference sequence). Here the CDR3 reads CASSQDHRVYGYTF. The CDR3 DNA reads TGTGCCAGCAGCCAAGATCACAGAGTCTATGGCTACACCTTC.

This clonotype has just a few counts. CDR3 DNA sequence: TGTGCCAGTAGTCCAAGCCTAAGCTCCTACAATGAGCAGTTCTTC. Translation gives CASSPSLSSYNEQFF. V usage is TRBV19 and J usage is TRBJ2-1; D unclear. The V gene's germline CDR1 is LNHDA and CDR2 SQIVND (reference sequence). V was cut by 5 bases and J by 0 bases, with 11 bases left in between. CDR3 length: 15 amino acids.

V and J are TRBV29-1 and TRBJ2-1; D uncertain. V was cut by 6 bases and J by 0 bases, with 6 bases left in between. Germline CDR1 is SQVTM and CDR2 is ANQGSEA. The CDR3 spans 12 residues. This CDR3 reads CSVASSYNEQFF. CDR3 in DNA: TGCAGCGTGGCGAGCTCCTACAATGAGCAGTTCTTC.

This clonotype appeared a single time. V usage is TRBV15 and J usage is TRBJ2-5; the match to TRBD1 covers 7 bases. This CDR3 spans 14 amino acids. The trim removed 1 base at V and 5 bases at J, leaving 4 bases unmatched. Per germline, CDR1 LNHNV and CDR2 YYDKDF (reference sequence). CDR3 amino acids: CATSRVQGQETQYF. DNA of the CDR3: TGTGCCACCAGCAGAGTACAGGGACAGGAGACCCAGTACTTC.

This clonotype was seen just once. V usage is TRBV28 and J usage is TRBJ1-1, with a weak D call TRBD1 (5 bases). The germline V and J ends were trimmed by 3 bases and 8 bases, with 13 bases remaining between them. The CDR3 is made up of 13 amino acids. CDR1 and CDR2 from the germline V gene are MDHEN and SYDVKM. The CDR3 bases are TGTGCCAGCAGTTTGGGCACAGGAGCCGAAGCTTTCTTT. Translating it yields CASSLGTGAEAFF.

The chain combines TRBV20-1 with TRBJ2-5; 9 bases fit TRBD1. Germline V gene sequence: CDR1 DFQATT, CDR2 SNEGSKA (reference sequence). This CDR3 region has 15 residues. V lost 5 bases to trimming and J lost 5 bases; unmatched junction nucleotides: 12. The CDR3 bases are TGCAGTGCTGACTCACCCGGACAGGGGCTTGAGACCCAGTACTTC. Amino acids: CSADSPGQGLETQYF.

CDR3 region: CASSQVLVFGTGPVMNTEAFF. The CDR3 region has the DNA TGCGCCAGCAGCCAAGTTTTGGTTTTTGGTACAGGGCCGGTCATGAACACTGAAGCTTTCTTT. This rearrangement joins TRBV4-1 to TRBJ1-1, with a possible D match to TRBD1 (6 bases). CDR1 is MGHRA, CDR2 YSYEKL, per germline. The germline V and J ends were trimmed by 1 base and 0 bases, with 27 bases remaining between them. This CDR3 contains 21 residues.

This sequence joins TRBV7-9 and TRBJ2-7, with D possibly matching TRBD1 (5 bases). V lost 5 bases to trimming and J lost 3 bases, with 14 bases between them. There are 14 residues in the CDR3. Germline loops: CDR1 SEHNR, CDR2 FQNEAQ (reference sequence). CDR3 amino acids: CASSRTTDYYEQYF. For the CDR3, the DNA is TGTGCCAGCAGCCGTACGACAGATTACTACGAGCAGTACTTC. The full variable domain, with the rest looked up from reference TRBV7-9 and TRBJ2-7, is DTGVSQNPRHKITKRGQNVTFRCDPISEHNRLYWYRQTLGQGPEFLTYFQNEAQLEKSRLLSDRFSAERPKGSFSTLEIQRTEQGDSAMYLCASSRTTDYYEQYFGPGTRLTVT.